This entry features one T cell receptor (beta chain) sequence. The data are from a study of regulatory T cells in long-lasting Graves disease. Study-wide background: Graves' patients with a new diagnosis had received antithyroid drugs under 3 months.

Time point denoted: newly diagnosed GD, antithyroid drugs for less than 3 months. PBMC RNA was the source of the TCR library. Construction of TCR beta libraries relied on iRepertoire HTBI primers and on Arm-PCR targeting CDR3 regions. TCRdb re-called the multiplex PCR reads with MiXCR, one entry per CDR3 protein. The sample includes 450,000 to 600,000 distinct CDR3 sequences, roughly 12% of them seen just once. Germline V CDR1 and CDR2: SQVTM, ANQGSEA. The CDR3 contains 14 residues. The germline V and J ends were trimmed by 8 bases and 0 bases, with 14 bases remaining between them. This sample also belongs to another study, concerning T cells in Graves' hyperthyroidism and ophthalmopathy.

Sequenced here: peripheral blood mononuclear cells (PBMCs), sampled at new diagnosis, from a patient treated with antithyroid drugs. The chain combines TRBV29-1 with TRBJ1-3; possible D gene TRBD1, 5 bases. The sequence was obtained from a man younger than 40 with Graves disease. This CDR3 reads CSTGQPDSGNTIYF. The CDR3 DNA sequence: TGCAGCACCGGACAACCCGACTCTGGAAACACCATATATTTT.